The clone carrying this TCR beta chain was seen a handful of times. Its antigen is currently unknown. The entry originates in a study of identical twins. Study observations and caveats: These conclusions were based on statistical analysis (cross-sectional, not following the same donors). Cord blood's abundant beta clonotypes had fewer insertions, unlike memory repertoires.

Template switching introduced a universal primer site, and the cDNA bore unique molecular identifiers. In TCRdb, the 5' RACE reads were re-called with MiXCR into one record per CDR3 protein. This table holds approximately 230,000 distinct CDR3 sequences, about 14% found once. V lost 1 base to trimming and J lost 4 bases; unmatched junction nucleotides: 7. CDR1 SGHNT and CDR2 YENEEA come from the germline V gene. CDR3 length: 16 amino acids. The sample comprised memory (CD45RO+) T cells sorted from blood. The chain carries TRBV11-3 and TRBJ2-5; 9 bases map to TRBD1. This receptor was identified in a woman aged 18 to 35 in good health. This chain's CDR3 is CASSLGTGVAGETQYF. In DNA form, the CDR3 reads TGTGCCAGCAGCTTAGGGACAGGGGTCGCGGGAGAGACCCAGTACTTC.